The present entry profiles one T cell receptor (beta chain) with its context. This entry is derived from a study of T cells after somatic rescue of genetic block. The assay was immunoSEQ multiplex PCR, and TCRdb's table has in-frame clones only and misses some. The table includes over 95,000 clones, 75% to 95% detected once. The V end was cut by 3 bases, the J end by 3 bases, with 12 bases between. CDR1 and CDR2 from the germline V gene are SGHAT and FQNNGV. The CDR3 loop spans 14 amino acids. The J gene is TRBJ2-7, the V gene TRBV11-2; perhaps D is TRBD1 or TRBD2 (6 bases each). The sample consisted of peripheral blood mononuclear cells (PBMCs). This sequence was found in a young woman. CDR3 in DNA: TGTGCCAGCAGCTTGAGGGGGGTCTTCTACGAGCAGTACTTC. Its protein product is CASSLRGVFYEQYF. The entire variable domain, with the rest obtained from reference TRBV11-2 and TRBJ2-7, is as follows: EAGVAQSPRYKIIEKRQSVAFWCNPISGHATLYWYQQILGQGPKLLIQFQNNGVVDDSQLPKDRFSAERLKGVDSTLKIQPAKLEDSAVYLCASSLRGVFYEQYFGPGTRLTVT.